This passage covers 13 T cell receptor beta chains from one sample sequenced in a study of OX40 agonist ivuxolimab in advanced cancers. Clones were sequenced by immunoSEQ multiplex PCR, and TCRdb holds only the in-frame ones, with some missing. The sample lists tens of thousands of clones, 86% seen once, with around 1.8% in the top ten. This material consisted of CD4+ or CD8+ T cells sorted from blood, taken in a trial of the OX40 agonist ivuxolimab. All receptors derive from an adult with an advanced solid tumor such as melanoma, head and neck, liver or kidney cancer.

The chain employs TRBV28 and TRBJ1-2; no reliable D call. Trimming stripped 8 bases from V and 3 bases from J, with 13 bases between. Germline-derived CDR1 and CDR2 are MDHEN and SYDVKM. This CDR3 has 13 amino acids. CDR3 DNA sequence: TGTGCCAGCGGCGACTTGAGGGACTATGGCTACACCTTC. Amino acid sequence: CASGDLRDYGYTF.

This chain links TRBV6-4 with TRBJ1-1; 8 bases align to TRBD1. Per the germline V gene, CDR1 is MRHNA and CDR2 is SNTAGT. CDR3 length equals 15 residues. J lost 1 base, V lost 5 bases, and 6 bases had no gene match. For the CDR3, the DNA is TGTGCCAGCAGTCCTGGACAGGGATCGAACACTGAAGCTTTCTTT. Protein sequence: CASSPGQGSNTEAFF.

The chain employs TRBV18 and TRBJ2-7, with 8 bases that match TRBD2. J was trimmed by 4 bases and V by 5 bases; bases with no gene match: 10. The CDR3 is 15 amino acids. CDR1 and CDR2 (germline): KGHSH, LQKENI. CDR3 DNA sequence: TGTGCCAGCTCAGGGGAGGCGGGAGGCCGATACGAGCAGTACTTC. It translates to CASSGEAGGRYEQYF.

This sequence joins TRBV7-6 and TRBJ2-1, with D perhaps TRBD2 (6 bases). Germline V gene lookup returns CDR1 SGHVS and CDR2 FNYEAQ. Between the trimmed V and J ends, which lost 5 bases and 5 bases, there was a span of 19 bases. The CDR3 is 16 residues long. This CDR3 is CASSPSRGRDHNEQFF. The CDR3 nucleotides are TGTGCCAGCAGCCCTTCTCGTGGGCGGGATCACAATGAGCAGTTCTTC.

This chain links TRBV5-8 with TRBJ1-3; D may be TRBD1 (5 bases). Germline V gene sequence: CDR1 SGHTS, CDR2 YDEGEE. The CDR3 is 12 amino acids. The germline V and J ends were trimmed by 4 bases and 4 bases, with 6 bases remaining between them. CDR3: CASSRGGNTIYF. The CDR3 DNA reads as TGTGCCAGCAGCCGGGGGGGAAACACCATATATTTT.

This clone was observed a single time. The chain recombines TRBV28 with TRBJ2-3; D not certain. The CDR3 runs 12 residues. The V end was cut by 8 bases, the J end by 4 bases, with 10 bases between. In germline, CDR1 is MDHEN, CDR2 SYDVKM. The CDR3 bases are TGTGCCAGCTCACCTCTTCCAGATACGCAGTATTTT. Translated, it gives CASSPLPDTQYF.

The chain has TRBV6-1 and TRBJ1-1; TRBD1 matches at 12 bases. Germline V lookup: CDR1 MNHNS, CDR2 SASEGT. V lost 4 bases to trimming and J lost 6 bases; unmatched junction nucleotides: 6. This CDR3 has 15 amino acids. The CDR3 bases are TGTGCCAGCAGTGGGTTGGGACAGGGGGCCGCTGAAGCTTTCTTT. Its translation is CASSGLGQGAAEAFF.

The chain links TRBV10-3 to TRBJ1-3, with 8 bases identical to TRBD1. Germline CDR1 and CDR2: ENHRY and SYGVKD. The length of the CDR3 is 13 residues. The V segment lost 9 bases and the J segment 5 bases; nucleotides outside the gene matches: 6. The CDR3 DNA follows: TGTGCCATAGAAGACAGGGGCAGAAACACCATATATTTT. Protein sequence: CAIEDRGRNTIYF.

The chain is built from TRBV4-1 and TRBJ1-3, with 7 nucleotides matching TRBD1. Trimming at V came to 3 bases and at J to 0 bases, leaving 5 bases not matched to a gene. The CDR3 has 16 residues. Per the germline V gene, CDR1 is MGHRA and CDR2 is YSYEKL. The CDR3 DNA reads TGCGCCAGCAGCCAGGCGGGACAGACCTCTGGAAACACCATATATTTT. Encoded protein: CASSQAGQTSGNTIYF.

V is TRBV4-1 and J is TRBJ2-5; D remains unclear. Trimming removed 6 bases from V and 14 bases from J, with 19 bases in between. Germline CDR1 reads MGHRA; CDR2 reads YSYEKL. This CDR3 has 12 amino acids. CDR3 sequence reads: CASRNPYEQLYF. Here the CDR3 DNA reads TGCGCCAGCAGAAATCCTTACGAGCAATTATACTTC.

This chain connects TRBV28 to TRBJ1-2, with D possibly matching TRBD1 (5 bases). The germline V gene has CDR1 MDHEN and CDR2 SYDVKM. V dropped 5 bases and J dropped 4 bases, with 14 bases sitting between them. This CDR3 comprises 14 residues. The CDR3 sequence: CASSLGGGGYGYTF. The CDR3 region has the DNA TGTGCCAGCAGTCTAGGCGGGGGGGGCTATGGCTACACCTTC.

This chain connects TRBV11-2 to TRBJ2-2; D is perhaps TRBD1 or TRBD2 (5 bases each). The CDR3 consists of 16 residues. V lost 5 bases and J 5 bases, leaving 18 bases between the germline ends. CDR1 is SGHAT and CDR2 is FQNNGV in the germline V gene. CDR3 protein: CASSRGAQVNTGELFF. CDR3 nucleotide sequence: TGTGCCAGCAGCCGAGGGGCCCAGGTGAATACCGGGGAGCTGTTTTTT.

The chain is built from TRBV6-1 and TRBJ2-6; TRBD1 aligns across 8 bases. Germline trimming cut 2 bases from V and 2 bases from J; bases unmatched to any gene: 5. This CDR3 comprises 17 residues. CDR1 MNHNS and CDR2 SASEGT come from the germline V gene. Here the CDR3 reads CASSERTGFAGANVLTF. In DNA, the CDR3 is TGTGCCAGCAGTGAAAGGACAGGGTTTGCTGGGGCCAACGTCCTGACTTTC.